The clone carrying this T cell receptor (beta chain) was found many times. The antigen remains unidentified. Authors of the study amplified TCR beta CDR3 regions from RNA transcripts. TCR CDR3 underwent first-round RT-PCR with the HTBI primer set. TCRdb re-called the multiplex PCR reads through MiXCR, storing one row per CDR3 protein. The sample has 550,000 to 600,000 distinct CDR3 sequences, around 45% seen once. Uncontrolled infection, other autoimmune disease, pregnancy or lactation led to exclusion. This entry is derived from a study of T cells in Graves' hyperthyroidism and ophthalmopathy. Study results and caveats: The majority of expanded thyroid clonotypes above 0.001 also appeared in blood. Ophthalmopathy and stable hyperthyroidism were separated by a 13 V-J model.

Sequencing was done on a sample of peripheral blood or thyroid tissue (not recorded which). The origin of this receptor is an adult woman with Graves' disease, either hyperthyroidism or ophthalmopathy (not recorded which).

CDR3 nucleotide sequence: TGCGCCAGCAGCCGGGGAGAGAGGGGCAGCACTGAAGCTTTCTTT. Its protein is CASSRGERGSTEAFF. This chain uses TRBV5-1 with TRBJ1-1; TRBD1 is a possible D gene (5 bases). CDR3 length equals 15 residues. Germline CDR1 SGHRS, CDR2 YFSETQ. The ends were cut back, 4 bases at V and 4 bases at J, with 17 bases in the middle.